The T cell receptor beta chain under discussion was sequenced for a study of beta chain features in type 1 diabetes. Findings of the study overall: Sequencing used cDNA, and cells with high TCR expression could therefore be over-represented. It was among patients, rather than healthy donors, that naive, central memory and Treg TCRB repertoires appeared more similar. Type 1 diabetes patients showed a moderate but significant shortening of TCRB CDR3s in all four CD4+ subsets.

The germline V gene has CDR1 SGHAT and CDR2 FQNNGV. There are 15 residues in the CDR3. Germline trimming cut 0 bases from V and 10 bases from J; bases unmatched to any gene: 8. Regarding this clone: What it recognizes is unknown.

Investigators reverse transcribed all isolated RNA, so they sequenced expressed TCRB transcripts. Several million reads were obtained on average from naive, central memory and regulatory T cell samples. Assay used: immunoSEQ multiplex PCR; TCRdb lists only in-frame clones, some missing. The sample has some 190,000 clones, around 7.9% seen once. The chain employs TRBV11-2 and TRBJ2-1; 8 nucleotides agree with TRBD2. This clonotype originated in a man aged 18 to 35 with type 1 diabetes. Material: central memory CD4+ T cells from blood. CDR3: CASSLDRGERGEQFF. DNA of the CDR3: TGTGCCAGCAGCTTAGATCGAGGGGAGCGGGGGGAGCAGTTCTTC.